The clone carrying this T cell receptor beta chain was seen many times. Antigen: not known. The sample originates from a study of shared clonotypes between healthy human individuals. This CDR3 contains 15 residues. V shed 1 base and J 7 bases; nucleotides not matched to a gene: 9. Germline V gene lookup returns CDR1 GTSNPN and CDR2 SVGIG (reference sequence). General observations from the study: As a rule, naive subsets had a larger estimated richness than memory subsets. Clonotypes shared by all four sorted-subset donors had higher generation probabilities than non-shared clonotypes. Though the depth was large, rarefaction showed that sorted-subset sequencing was incomplete.

Repertoires were generated with immunoSEQ multiplex PCR, while TCRdb's copy carries only in-frame clones and drops some. The sample includes over a million clones, approximately 78% seen only once; the top ten take about 0.52%. The material sequenced was memory CD4+ T cells from PBMCs. Regarding subset: CD45RA-negative fraction. V gene TRBV30 combines with J gene TRBJ1-5; 8 bases fit TRBD1. This receptor was taken from a man aged 18 to 30 in good health. Some clones in this sample may be carry-over from other donors' samples. The CDR3 protein is CAWSDTGGTKQPQHF. The CDR3 region has the DNA TGTGCCTGGAGTGATACAGGGGGAACTAAACAGCCCCAGCATTTT.